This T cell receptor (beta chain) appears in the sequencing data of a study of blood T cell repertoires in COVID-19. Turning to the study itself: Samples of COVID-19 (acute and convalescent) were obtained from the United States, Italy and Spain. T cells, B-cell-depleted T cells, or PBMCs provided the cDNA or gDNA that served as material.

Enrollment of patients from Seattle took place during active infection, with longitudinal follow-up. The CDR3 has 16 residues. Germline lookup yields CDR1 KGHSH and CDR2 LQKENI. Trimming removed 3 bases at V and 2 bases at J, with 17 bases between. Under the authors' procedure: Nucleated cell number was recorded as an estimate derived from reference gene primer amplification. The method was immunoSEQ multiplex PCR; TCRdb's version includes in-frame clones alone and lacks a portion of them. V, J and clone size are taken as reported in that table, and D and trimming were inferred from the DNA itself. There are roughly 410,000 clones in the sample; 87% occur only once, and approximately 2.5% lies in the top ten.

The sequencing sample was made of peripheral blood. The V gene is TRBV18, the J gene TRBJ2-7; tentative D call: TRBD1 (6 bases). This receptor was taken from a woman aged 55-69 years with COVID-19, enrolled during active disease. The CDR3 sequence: CASSPRIQGTTYEQYF. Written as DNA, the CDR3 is TGTGCCAGCTCACCTAGGATTCAGGGGACGACCTACGAGCAGTACTTC.